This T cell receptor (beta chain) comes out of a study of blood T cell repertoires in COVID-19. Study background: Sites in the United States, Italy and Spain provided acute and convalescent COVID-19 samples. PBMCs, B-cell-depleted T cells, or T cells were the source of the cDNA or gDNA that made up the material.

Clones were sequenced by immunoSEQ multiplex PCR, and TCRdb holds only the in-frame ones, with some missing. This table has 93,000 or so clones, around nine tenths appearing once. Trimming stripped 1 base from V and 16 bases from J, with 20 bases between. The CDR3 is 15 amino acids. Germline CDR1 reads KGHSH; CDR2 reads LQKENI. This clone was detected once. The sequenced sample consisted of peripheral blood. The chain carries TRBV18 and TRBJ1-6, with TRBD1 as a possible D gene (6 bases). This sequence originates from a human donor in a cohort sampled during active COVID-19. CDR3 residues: CASSPLSRNRERLHF. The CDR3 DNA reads TGTGCCAGCTCACCACTTTCGCGGAACAGGGAGCGTCTCCACTTT.